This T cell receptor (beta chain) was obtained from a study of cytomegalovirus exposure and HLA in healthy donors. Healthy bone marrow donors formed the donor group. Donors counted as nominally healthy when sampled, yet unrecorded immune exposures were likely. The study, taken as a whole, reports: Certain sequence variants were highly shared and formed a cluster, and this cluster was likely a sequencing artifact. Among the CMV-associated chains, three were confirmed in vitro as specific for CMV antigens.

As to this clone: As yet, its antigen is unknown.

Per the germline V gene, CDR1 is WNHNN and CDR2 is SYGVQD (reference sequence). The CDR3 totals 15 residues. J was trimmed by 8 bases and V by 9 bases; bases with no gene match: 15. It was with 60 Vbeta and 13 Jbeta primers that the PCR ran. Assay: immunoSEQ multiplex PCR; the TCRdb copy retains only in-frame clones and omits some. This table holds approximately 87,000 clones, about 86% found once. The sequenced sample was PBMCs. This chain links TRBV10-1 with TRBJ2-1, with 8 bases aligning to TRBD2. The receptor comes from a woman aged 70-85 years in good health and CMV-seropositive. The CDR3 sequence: CARQTSGSGWDEQFF. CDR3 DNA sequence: TGCGCCAGGCAGACAAGCGGGAGCGGTTGGGATGAGCAGTTCTTC.